These 11 T cell receptor beta chains originate from one sample sequenced in a study of shared clonotypes between healthy human individuals. Sequenced by immunoSEQ multiplex PCR; TCRdb stores in-frame clones only, minus some. The sample yields about 660,000 clones, approximately 74% seen once. Specimen: memory CD4+ T cells sorted from blood. Subset described: CD45RA-negative fraction. The receptors were gathered from a woman under 40 in good health.

This clone was seen once. The CDR3 sequence: CASKGDHNTEAFF. The DNA of the CDR3 is TGTGCCAGCAAGGGGGACCATAACACTGAAGCTTTCTTT. The chain combines TRBV2 with TRBJ1-1; weak D call: TRBD1 (6 bases). The germline gives CDR1 SNHLY, CDR2 FYNNEI. Trimming took off 7 bases at V and 2 bases at J, with 11 bases between the two ends. The CDR3 has 13 amino acids. The entire variable domain, with the rest obtained from reference TRBV2 and TRBJ1-1, is as follows: EPEVTQTPSHQVTQMGQEVILRCVPISNHLYFYWYRQILGQKVEFLVSFYNNEISEKSEIFDDQFSVERPDGSNFTLKIRSTKLEDSAMYFCASKGDHNTEAFFGQGTRLTVV.

On this clone: This likely stems from a read error, as it lies one base from a far larger clone. This rearrangement joins TRBV13 to TRBJ2-1; 11 nucleotides line up with TRBD2. Trimming removed 5 bases from V and 4 bases from J; junction bases left unmatched: 25. This CDR3 spans 22 amino acids. CDR1 and CDR2 (germline): PRHDT, FYEKMQ (reference sequence). For the CDR3, the DNA is TGTGCCAGCAGCCAAGTCCTGGAACTAGCGGGAGAGGGGCTAAAGGGATACAATGAGCAGTTCTTC. Its translation is CASSQVLELAGEGLKGYNEQFF. Looking up the rest from reference TRBV13 and TRBJ2-1 gives the full variable domain: AAGVIQSPRHLIKEKRETATLKCYPIPRHDTVYWYQQGPGQDPQFLISFYEKMQSDKGSIPDRFSAQQFSDYHSELNMSSLELGDSALYFCASSQVLELAGEGLKGYNEQFFGPGTRLTVL.

Details on this clone: The junction departs from germline at one end; a sequencing error may be responsible. The chain links TRBV27 to TRBJ1-2, with 9 positions matching TRBD1. The CDR3 contains 13 residues. From germline, CDR1 is MNHEY and CDR2 SMNVEV (reference sequence). This chain's CDR3 is CASSVSGQGGYTF. The CDR3 DNA reads TGTGCCAGCAGTGTATCGGGACAGGGAGGCTACACCTTC.

The chain carries TRBV4-1 and TRBJ1-4; the D is unclear. In germline, CDR1 is MGHRA, CDR2 YSYEKL. CDR3 length equals 15 residues. Trimming removed 4 bases from V and 7 bases from J, with 16 bases in between. CDR3 region: CASSPGREVSEKLFF. DNA for the CDR3: TGCGCCAGCAGCCCCGGGCGAGAAGTTAGTGAAAAACTGTTTTTT.

The chain recombines TRBV18 with TRBJ1-5; 9 bases agree with TRBD1. Germline CDR1 and CDR2: KGHSH and LQKENI. Losses at the gene ends were 4 bases for V and 5 bases for J; bases not matched to a gene: 12. The CDR3 totals 17 residues. The CDR3 DNA reads as TGTGCCAGCTCACGCCTTCCAGGGACAGGGTATGATCAGCCCCAGCATTTT. Amino acids: CASSRLPGTGYDQPQHF.

This chain connects TRBV4-2 to TRBJ1-1; a weak D match, TRBD1 (6 bases). The CDR3 covers 17 residues. Germline loops: CDR1 LGHNA, CDR2 YNFKEQ. V shed 5 bases and J shed 4 bases, with 23 bases lying between them. The CDR3 loop reads CASSDRGGGGRSTEAFF. The CDR3 bases are TGTGCCAGCAGCGACAGAGGCGGAGGGGGTAGGAGCACTGAAGCTTTCTTT.

This chain links TRBV28 with TRBJ1-4, with D possibly TRBD1 on 5 matching bases. CDR1 is MDHEN, CDR2 SYDVKM, per germline. The CDR3 is 14 amino acids. V lost 5 bases and J lost 4, with 11 bases in between. The CDR3 nucleotides read TGTGCCAGCAGTCCACGACAGCTTAATGAAAAACTGTTTTTT. Translating gives CASSPRQLNEKLFF. The whole variable domain, filled in from reference TRBV28 and TRBJ1-4, reads DVKVTQSSRYLVKRTGEKVFLECVQDMDHENMFWYRQDPGLGLRLIYFSYDVKMKEKGDIPEGYSVSREKKERFSLILESASTNQTSMYLCASSPRQLNEKLFFGSGTQLSVL.

In nucleotides, the CDR3 is TGTGCCAGCAGGGAACAGGGGTTTCAGCCCCAGCATTTT. Amino acid sequence: CASREQGFQPQHF. The chain joins TRBV6-1 to TRBJ1-5, with TRBD1 matching 7 bases. Germline CDR1 MNHNS, CDR2 SASEGT. Trimming at V came to 6 bases and at J to 6 bases, leaving 5 bases not matched to a gene. CDR3 length: 13 amino acids.

This clone was recorded only once. The chain joins TRBV18 to TRBJ2-3, with D possibly being TRBD2 (7 bases). There are 16 residues in the CDR3. The V end was cut by 6 bases, the J end by 4 bases, with 20 bases between. The germline V gene has CDR1 KGHSH and CDR2 LQKENI. The CDR3 coding sequence is TGTGCCAGCTCCCCCCCACGGGGGGCGGCCGCAGATACGCAGTATTTT. It yields the protein CASSPPRGAAADTQYF.

V is TRBV27 and J is TRBJ2-2; TRBD2 matches at 9 bases. The CDR3 runs 15 residues. Germline CDR1 is MNHEY and CDR2 is SMNVEV (reference sequence). After removal of 5 bases from V and 2 bases from J, the junction contained 3 bases not matched to a gene. The CDR3 spells CASSISGRNTGELFF. CDR3 nucleotides: TGTGCCAGCAGTATTAGCGGGAGAAACACCGGGGAGCTGTTTTTT.

The chain carries TRBV6-6 and TRBJ1-1; 7 bases fit TRBD1. The germline V gene encodes CDR1 MNHNY and CDR2 SVGAGI (reference sequence). The CDR3 contains 15 residues. V gave up 3 bases and J gave up 4 bases; unmatched junction bases: 8. CDR3 region: CASSYSAGGGTEAFF. CDR3 DNA sequence: TGTGCCAGCAGTTATTCGGCAGGGGGAGGCACTGAAGCTTTCTTT.